This T cell receptor beta chain stems from a study of response to subunit inactivated influenza vaccine. TCRdb processed the RT-PCR reads anew with MiXCR; each CDR3 protein has one entry. The sample lists some 520,000 distinct CDR3 sequences; more than 15% were seen once. This CDR3 is built from 13 residues. Looked up from germline, CDR1 is DFQATT and CDR2 is SNEGSKA (reference sequence). The V end lost 2 bases, the J end lost 4 bases, and 10 bases lay between the germline ends. Turning to this clonotype: Its target is unknown.

Regarding the study as a whole: Authors suggested each seasonal flu vaccination may recruit only limited numbers of new T cells.

This clonotype was obtained from a man aged 50-75 years who received an inactivated influenza vaccine. The input for sequencing was CD4+ T cells sorted from PBMCs, taken less than 30 months after vaccination. This chain uses TRBV20-1 with TRBJ2-3; perhaps TRBD2 as D (6 bases). This CDR3 reads CSARIGSPDTQYF. CDR3 nucleotides: TGCAGTGCTAGAATCGGGAGCCCAGATACGCAGTATTTT.